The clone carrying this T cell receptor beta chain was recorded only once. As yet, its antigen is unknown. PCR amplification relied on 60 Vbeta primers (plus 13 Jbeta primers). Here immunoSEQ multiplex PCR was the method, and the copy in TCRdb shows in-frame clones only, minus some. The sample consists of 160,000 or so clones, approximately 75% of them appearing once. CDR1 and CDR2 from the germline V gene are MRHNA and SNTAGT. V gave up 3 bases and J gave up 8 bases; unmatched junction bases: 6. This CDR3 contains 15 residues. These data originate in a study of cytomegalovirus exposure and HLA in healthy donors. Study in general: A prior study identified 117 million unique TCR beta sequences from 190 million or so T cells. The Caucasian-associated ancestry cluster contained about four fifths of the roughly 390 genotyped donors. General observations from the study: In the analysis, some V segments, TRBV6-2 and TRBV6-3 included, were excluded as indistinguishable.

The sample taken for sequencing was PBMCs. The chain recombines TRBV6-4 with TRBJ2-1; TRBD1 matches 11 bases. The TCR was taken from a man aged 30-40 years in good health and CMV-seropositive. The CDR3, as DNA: TGTGCCAGCAGTGAACGGACAGGGGGCCTTGATGAGCAGTTCTTC. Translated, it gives CASSERTGGLDEQFF.